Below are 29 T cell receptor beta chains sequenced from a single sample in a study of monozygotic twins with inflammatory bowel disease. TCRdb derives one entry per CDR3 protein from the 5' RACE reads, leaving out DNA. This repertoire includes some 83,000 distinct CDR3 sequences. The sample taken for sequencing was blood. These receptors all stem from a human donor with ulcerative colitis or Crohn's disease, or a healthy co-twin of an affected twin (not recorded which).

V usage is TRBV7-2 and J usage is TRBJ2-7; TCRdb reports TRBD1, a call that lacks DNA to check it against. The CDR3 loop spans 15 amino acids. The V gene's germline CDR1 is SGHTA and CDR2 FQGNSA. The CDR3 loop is CASSLTTDRGYEQYF.

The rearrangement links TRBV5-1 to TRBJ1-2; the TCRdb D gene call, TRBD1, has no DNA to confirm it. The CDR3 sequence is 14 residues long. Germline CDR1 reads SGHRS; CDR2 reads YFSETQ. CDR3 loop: CASSLGQPNYGYTF.

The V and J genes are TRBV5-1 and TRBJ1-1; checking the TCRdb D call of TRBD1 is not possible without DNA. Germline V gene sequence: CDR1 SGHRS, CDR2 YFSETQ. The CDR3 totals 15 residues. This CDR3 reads CASSSWTGEHTEAFF.

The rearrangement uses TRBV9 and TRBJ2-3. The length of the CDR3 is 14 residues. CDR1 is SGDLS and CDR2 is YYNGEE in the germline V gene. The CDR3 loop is CASSVFPSTDTQYF.

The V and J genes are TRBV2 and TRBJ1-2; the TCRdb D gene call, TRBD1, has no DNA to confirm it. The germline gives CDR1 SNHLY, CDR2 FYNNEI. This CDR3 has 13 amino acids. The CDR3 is CASSEGQGDGHTF.

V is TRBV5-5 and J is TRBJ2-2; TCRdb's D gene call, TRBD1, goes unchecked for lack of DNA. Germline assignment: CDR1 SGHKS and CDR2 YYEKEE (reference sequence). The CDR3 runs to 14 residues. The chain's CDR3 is CASSLQGWIGELFF.

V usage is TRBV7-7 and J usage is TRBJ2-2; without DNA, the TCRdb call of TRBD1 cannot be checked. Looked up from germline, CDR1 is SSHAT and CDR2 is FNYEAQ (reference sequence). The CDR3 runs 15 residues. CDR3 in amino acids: CASRPGTGNTGELFF. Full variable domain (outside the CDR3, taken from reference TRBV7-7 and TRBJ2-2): GAGVSQSPRYKVTKRGQDVTLRCDPISSHATLYWYQQALGQGPEFLTYFNYEAQPDKSGLPSDRFSAERPEGSISTLTIQRTEQRDSAMYRCASRPGTGNTGELFFGEGSRLTVL.

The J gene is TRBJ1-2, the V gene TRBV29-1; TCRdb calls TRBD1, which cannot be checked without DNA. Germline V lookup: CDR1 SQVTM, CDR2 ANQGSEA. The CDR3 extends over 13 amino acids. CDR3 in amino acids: CSVATGDTYGYTF.

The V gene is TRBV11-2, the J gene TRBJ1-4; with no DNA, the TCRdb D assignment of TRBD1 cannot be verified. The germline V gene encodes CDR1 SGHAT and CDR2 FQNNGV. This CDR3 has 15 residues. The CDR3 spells CASSLGLQGNEKLFF.

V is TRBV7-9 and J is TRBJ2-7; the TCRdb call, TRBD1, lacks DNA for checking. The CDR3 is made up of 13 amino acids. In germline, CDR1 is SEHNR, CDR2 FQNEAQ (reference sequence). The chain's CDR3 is CASTPSAIYEQYF.

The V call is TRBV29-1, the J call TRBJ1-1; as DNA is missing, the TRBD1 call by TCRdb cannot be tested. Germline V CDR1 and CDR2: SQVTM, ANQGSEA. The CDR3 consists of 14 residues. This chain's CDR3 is CSARGTGLGTEAFF.

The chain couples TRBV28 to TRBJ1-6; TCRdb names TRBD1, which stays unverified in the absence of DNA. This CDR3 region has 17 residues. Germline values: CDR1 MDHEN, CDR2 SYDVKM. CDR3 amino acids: CASNEPGTGMGRSPLHF.

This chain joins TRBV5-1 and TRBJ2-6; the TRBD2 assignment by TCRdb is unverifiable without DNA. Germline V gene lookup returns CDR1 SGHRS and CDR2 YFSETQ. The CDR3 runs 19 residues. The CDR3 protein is CASSVGDRALLSGANVLTF.

Here the CDR3 reads CASSLRPYNSPLHF. The rearrangement links TRBV5-1 to TRBJ1-6. The length of the CDR3 is 14 residues. CDR1 is SGHRS and CDR2 is YFSETQ in the germline V gene.

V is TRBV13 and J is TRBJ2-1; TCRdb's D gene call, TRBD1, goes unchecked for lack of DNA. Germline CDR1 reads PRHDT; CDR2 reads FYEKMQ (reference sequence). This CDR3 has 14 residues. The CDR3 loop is CASSPQSNSPEQFF.

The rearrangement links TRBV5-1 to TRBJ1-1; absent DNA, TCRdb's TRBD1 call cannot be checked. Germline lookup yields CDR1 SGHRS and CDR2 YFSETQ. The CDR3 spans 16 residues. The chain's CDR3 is CASRSRAGQENTEAFF.

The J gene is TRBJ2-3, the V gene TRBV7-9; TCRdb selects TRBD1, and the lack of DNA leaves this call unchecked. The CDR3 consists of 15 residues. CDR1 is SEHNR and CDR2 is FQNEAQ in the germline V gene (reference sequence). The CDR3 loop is CASSLPASGGDTQYF.

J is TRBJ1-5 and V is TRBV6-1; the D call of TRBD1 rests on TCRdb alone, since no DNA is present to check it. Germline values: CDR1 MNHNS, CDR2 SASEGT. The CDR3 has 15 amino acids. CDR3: CASGSGTTGNQPQHF.

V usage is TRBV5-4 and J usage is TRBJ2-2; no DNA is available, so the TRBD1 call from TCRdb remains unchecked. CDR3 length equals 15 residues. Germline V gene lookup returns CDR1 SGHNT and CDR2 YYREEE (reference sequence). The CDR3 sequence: CASRRQGTNTGELFF.

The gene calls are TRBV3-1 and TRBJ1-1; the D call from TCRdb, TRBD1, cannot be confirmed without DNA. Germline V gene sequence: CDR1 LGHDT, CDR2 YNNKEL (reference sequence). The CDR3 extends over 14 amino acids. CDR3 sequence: CASSQRQGSAEAFF.

CDR3 protein: CASSLAWQGAFMNTEAFF. The chain links TRBV7-3 to TRBJ1-1; TCRdb names TRBD1, which stays unverified in the absence of DNA. The CDR3 is 18 residues long. The germline gives CDR1 SGHTA, CDR2 FQGTGA.

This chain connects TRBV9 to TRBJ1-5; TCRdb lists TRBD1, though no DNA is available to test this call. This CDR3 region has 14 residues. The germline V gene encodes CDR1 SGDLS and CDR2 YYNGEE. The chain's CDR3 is CASSGDGFNQPQHF.

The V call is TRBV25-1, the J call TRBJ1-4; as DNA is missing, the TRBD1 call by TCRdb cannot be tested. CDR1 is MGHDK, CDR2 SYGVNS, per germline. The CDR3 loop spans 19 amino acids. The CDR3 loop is CASRSPRGKDPSTNEKLFF.

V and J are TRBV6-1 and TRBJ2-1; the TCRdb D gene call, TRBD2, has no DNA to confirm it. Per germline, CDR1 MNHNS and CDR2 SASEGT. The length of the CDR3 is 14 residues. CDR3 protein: CASSSGTAGGEQFF.

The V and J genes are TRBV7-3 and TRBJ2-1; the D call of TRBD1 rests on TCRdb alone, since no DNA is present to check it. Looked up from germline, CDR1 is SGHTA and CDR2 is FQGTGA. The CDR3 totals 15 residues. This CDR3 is CASSLGQNIYNEQFF.

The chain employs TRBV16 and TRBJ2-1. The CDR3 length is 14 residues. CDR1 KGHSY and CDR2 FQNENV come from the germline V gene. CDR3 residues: CASSLPRKNNEQFF. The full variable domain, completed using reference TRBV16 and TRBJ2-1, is GEEVAQTPKHLVRGEGQKAKLYCAPIKGHSYVFWYQQVLKNEFKFLISFQNENVFDETGMPKERFSAKCLPNSPCSLEIQATKLEDSAVYFCASSLPRKNNEQFFGPGTRLTVL.

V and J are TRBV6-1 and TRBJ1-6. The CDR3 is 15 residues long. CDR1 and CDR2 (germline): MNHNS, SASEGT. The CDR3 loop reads CASALQSEGNSPLHF.

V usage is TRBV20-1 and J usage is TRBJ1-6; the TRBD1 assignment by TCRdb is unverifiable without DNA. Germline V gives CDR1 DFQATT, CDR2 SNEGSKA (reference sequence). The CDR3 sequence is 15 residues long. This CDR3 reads CSARMASGNNSPLHF.

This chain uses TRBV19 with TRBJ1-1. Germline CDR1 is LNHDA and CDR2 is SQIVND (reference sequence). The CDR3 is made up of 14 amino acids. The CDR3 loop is CASSNRDLNTEAFF.